This TCR beta chain was sequenced in a study of blood T cell repertoires in COVID-19. About the study: COVID-19 samples, acute and convalescent, were from the United States, Italy and Spain.

Sequencing was performed with immunoSEQ multiplex PCR; in TCRdb, only in-frame clones are kept and a portion is missing. The table has about 150,000 clones, 70% to 90% seen once. CDR1 and CDR2 (germline): SGHAT, FQNNGV. Between the trimmed V and J ends, which lost 4 bases and 1 base, there was a span of 17 bases. CDR3 size: 16 residues. The clonotype originates from a woman between 50 and 59 years old with acute or convalescent COVID-19. Sequencing was performed on peripheral blood. The chain recombines TRBV11-2 with TRBJ2-7, with a weak D call TRBD1 (5 bases). In nucleotides, the CDR3 is TGTGCCAGCAGCTCCAACCACGGAGACAGTTCCTACGAGCAGTACTTC. Translated: CASSSNHGDSSYEQYF.